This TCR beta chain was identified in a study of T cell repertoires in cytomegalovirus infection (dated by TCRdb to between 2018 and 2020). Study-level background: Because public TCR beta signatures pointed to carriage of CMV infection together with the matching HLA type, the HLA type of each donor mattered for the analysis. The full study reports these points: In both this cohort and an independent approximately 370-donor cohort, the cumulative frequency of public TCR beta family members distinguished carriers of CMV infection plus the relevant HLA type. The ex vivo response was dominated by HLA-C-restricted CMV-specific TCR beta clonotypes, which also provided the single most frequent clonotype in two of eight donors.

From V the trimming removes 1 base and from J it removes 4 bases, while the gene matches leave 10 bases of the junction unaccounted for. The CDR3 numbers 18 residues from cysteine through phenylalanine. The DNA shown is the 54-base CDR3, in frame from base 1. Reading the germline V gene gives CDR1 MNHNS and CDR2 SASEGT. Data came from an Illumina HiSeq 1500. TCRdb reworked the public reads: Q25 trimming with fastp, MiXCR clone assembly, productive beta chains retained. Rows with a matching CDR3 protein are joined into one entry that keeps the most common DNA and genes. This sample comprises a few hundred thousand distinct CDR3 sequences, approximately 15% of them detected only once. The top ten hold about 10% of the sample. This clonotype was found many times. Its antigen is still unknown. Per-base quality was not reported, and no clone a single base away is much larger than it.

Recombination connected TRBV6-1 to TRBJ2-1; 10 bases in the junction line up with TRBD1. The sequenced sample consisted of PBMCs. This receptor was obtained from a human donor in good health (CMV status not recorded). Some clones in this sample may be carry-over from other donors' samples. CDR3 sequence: CASSEGFRDRGLYNEQFF. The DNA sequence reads TGTGCCAGCAGTGAAGGTTTCCGGGACAGGGGTTTGTACAATGAGCAGTTCTTC.